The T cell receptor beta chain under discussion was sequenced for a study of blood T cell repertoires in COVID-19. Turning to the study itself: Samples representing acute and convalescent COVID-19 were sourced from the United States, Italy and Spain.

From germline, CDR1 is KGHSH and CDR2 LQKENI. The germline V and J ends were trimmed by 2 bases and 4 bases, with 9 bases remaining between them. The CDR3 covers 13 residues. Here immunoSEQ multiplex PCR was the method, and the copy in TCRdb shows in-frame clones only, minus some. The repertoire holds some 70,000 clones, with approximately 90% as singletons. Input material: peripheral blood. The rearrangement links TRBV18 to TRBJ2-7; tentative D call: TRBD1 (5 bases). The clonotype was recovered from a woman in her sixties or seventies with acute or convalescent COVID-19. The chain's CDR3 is CASSPVQGYEQYF. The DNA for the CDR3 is TGTGCCAGCTCACCAGTCCAGGGTTACGAGCAGTACTTC.